Each of the 32 T cell receptor beta chains below was sequenced from the same sample in a study of response to subunit inactivated influenza vaccine. TCRdb used MiXCR to reprocess the RT-PCR reads, holding one entry per CDR3 protein. The data contain 280,000 or so distinct CDR3 sequences, about a fifth of them singletons. Sequencing was performed on PBMCs from blood, taken less than 22 months after vaccination. These receptors were taken from a man aged 45 to 75 who received an inactivated influenza vaccine.

The DNA for the CDR3 is TGTGCCACCAGCAGAGATCTGGGATATACGCAGTATTTT. Protein sequence: CATSRDLGYTQYF. The rearrangement links TRBV15 to TRBJ2-3; no clear D. V was shortened by 0 bases and J by 7 bases, with 8 bases between the two germline ends. Germline V gene data show CDR1 as LNHNV and CDR2 as YYDKDF (reference sequence). This CDR3 spans 13 amino acids.

This clonotype was counted between two and nine times. V and J are TRBV12-3 or TRBV12-4 and TRBJ2-1; no reliable D call. The CDR3 has 15 amino acids. Trimming took off 5 bases at V and 0 bases at J, with 11 bases between the two ends. CDR3 residues: CASSSDQSSYNEQFF. The DNA of the CDR3 is TGTGCCAGCAGTAGTGACCAATCCTCCTACAATGAGCAGTTCTTC.

The chain carries TRBV5-1 and TRBJ1-4; 7 nucleotides line up with TRBD1. Germline V CDR1 and CDR2: SGHRS, YFSETQ. J lost 11 bases, V lost 1 base, and 2 bases had no gene match. The CDR3 is 12 residues long. CDR3 region: CASSLQGGKLFF. The DNA for the CDR3 is TGCGCCAGCAGCTTGCAGGGGGGGAAACTGTTTTTT. The variable domain in full, completed from reference TRBV5-1 and TRBJ1-4, reads KAGVTQTPRYLIKTRGQQVTLSCSPISGHRSVSWYQQTPGQGLQFLFEYFSETQRNKGNFPGRFSGRQFSNSRSEMNVSTLELGDSALYLCASSLQGGKLFFGSGTQLSVL.

This sequence joins TRBV6-5 and TRBJ1-2, with D unresolved. V lost 5 bases and J 1 base, leaving 5 bases between the germline ends. The CDR3 runs 12 residues. CDR1 is MNHEY and CDR2 is SVGAGI in the germline V gene. CDR3 coding DNA: TGTGCCAGCAGTCGCAATAACTATGGCTACACCTTC. This gives the protein CASSRNNYGYTF.

The rearrangement uses TRBV20-1 and TRBJ2-1; 10 positions agree with TRBD2. With V trimmed by 4 bases and J by 8 bases, 5 bases remained unmatched. This CDR3 comprises 13 residues. CDR1 and CDR2 from the germline V gene are DFQATT and SNEGSKA (reference sequence). The CDR3: CSAKSSGGDEQFF. In DNA, the CDR3 is TGCAGTGCTAAATCTAGCGGGGGTGATGAGCAGTTCTTC.

This clonotype has just a few counts. The genes are TRBV3-1 and TRBJ2-1, with D perhaps TRBD1 (6 bases). This CDR3 is 12 amino acids long. Trimming stripped 9 bases from V and 4 bases from J, with 10 bases between. CDR1 is LGHDT, CDR2 YNNKEL, per germline (reference sequence). CDR3 in DNA: TGTGCCAGTAGGGACATATACAATGAGCAGTTCTTC. Translation: CASRDIYNEQFF.

This clonotype was found a few times. Here the CDR3 DNA reads TGTGCCTGCGGTCAGGGAGGCAATCAGCCCCAGCATTTT. Its translation: CACGQGGNQPQHF. This chain uses TRBV30 with TRBJ1-5, with D possibly being TRBD1 (5 bases). CDR3 length equals 13 residues. V lost 6 bases and J 2 bases, leaving 11 bases between the germline ends. CDR1 and CDR2 (germline): GTSNPN, SVGIG (reference sequence).

This rearrangement joins TRBV6-2 or TRBV6-3 to TRBJ1-5, with unresolved D. The V and J ends lost 5 bases and 1 base respectively, with 12 bases between them. Germline CDR1 MNHEY, CDR2 SVGEGT. The CDR3 consists of 15 residues. The CDR3 nucleotides read TGTGCCAGCAGTCACCAAGGAATCAGCAATCAGCCCCAGCATTTT. It codes for CASSHQGISNQPQHF.

This clonotype was detected a few times. The chain employs TRBV12-3 or TRBV12-4 and TRBJ2-1; TRBD1 matches at 7 bases. The CDR3 extends over 13 amino acids. Unmatched junction bases numbered 4, after V lost 8 bases and J lost 3 bases. CDR3 DNA sequence: TGTGCCAGCGCCCGACAGGGCTACAATGAGCAGTTCTTC. Translated: CASARQGYNEQFF.

This clonotype was seen only a few times. V usage is TRBV15 and J usage is TRBJ1-2; perhaps TRBD1 as D (5 bases). V was shortened by 0 bases and J by 7 bases, with 15 bases between the two germline ends. This CDR3 contains 15 residues. Germline V lookup: CDR1 LNHNV, CDR2 YYDKDF (reference sequence). The CDR3: CATSREEGIVGGYTF. As DNA, the CDR3 is TGTGCCACCAGCAGAGAGGAGGGGATCGTGGGTGGCTACACCTTC.

The V call is TRBV6-5, the J call TRBJ1-1, with no clear D. This CDR3 is built from 13 residues. Between the trimmed V and J ends, which lost 0 bases and 4 bases, there was a span of 6 bases. Germline CDR1 MNHEY, CDR2 SVGAGI. CDR3 sequence reads: CASSYSYGTEAFF. For the CDR3, the DNA is TGTGCCAGCAGTTACTCCTACGGCACTGAAGCTTTCTTT.

In its sample, this clonotype was seen many times. V is TRBV25-1 and J is TRBJ1-5, with 9 bases identical to TRBD1. Losses at the gene ends were 6 bases for V and 3 bases for J; bases not matched to a gene: 6. In germline, CDR1 is MGHDK, CDR2 SYGVNS. The CDR3 totals 15 residues. The CDR3 coding sequence is TGTGCCAGCAGCCGCGGACAGGGGAACAATCAGCCCCAGCATTTT. Translating gives CASSRGQGNNQPQHF.

This clonotype was recorded a few times. This chain uses TRBV4-1 with TRBJ1-6; 7 bases fit TRBD1. Germline V gene lookup returns CDR1 MGHRA and CDR2 YSYEKL. CDR3 length: 14 residues. Trimming cost V 6 bases and J 7 bases; bases outside gene matches: 6. The CDR3 nucleotides are TGCGCCAGCAGGTCGACAGGGTTGAATTCACCCCTCCACTTT. This sequence encodes CASRSTGLNSPLHF.

This clonotype was seen many times. The rearrangement uses TRBV12-3 or TRBV12-4 and TRBJ1-5, with 7 bases identical to TRBD1. The trim removed 6 bases at V and 9 bases at J, leaving 8 bases unmatched. The CDR3 is 13 residues long. CDR3 region: CASRQGRLGPQHF. The DNA of the CDR3 is TGTGCCAGCAGACAGGGGCGGCTGGGGCCCCAGCATTTT.

The chain links TRBV20-1 to TRBJ2-1; 7 bases fit TRBD1. The CDR3 is made up of 15 amino acids. Germline V gene sequence: CDR1 DFQATT, CDR2 SNEGSKA (reference sequence). The V and J ends lost 4 bases and 3 bases, in that order; junction bases with no gene match: 9. In DNA, the CDR3 is TGCAGTGCTATAGCTGGGACAGTTAACTACAATGAGCAGTTCTTC. Residues: CSAIAGTVNYNEQFF.

V usage is TRBV6-5 and J usage is TRBJ2-3, with TRBD1 matching 7 bases. The length of the CDR3 is 15 residues. CDR1 MNHEY and CDR2 SVGAGI come from the germline V gene. The ends lost 2 bases at V and 0 bases at J; junction bases unmatched: 2. The CDR3 sequence is CASSYRGLSTDTQYF. The CDR3 bases are TGTGCCAGCAGTTACAGGGGGCTTAGCACAGATACGCAGTATTTT.

This clonotype was detected a few times. V gene TRBV7-2 combines with J gene TRBJ2-7; no definite D call. The CDR3 length is 13 residues. Trimming took off 2 bases at V and 5 bases at J, with 10 bases between the two ends. Germline lookup yields CDR1 SGHTA and CDR2 FQGNSA. The CDR3 region is CASSLIGSHEQYF. CDR3 coding DNA: TGTGCCAGCAGCTTAATAGGGTCCCACGAGCAGTACTTC.

This clonotype has just a few counts. This chain connects TRBV20-1 to TRBJ2-7; D is undetermined. The CDR3 is made up of 11 amino acids. V lost 3 bases, J lost 3 bases, and 6 bases lay in between. The germline V gene has CDR1 DFQATT and CDR2 SNEGSKA (reference sequence). The CDR3 DNA reads as TGCAGTGCTAGTGATATCTACGAGCAGTACTTC. Its protein product is CSASDIYEQYF.

Ten or more counts support this clonotype. CDR3 sequence: CASSYVQGEVSDTQYF. In DNA, the CDR3 is TGTGCCAGCAGTTACGTACAGGGAGAGGTTTCAGATACGCAGTATTTT. The genes are TRBV6-2 or TRBV6-3 and TRBJ2-3, with TRBD1 as a possible D gene (6 bases). Per germline, CDR1 MNHEY and CDR2 SVGEGT. The length of the CDR3 is 16 residues. The V and J ends lost 2 bases and 4 bases respectively, with 16 bases between them.

CDR3 loop: CASTKRGILQETQYF. The DNA for the CDR3 is TGTGCCAGCACGAAGCGGGGGATCCTCCAAGAGACCCAGTACTTC. V usage is TRBV7-8 and J usage is TRBJ2-5; 8 bases align to TRBD2. CDR3 length: 15 residues. V was clipped by 7 bases and J by 1 base; unmatched bases: 8. The germline V gene encodes CDR1 SGHVS and CDR2 FQNEAQ.

This clonotype has a handful of counts. The gene calls are TRBV7-2 and TRBJ2-7; a possible D gene is TRBD2 (5 bases). The V end lost 2 bases, the J end lost 1 base, and 12 bases lay between the germline ends. The CDR3 spans 15 residues. Per germline, CDR1 SGHTA and CDR2 FQGNSA. DNA for the CDR3: TGTGCCAGCAGCTTATTGGGCGGGCGGTCCTACGAGCAGTACTTC. It codes for CASSLLGGRSYEQYF.

This clonotype was seen only a few times. This chain joins TRBV5-1 and TRBJ1-1; TRBD1 is a possible D gene (6 bases). This CDR3 has 15 residues. Trimming took 4 bases from V and 5 from J, leaving 18 bases between them. Germline CDR1 reads SGHRS; CDR2 reads YFSETQ. The CDR3 DNA sequence: TGCGCCAGCAGCCCCCAATGGGGGGCGCAAACTGAAGCTTTCTTT. Residues: CASSPQWGAQTEAFF.

This clonotype showed up many times. The rearrangement joins TRBV6-1 to TRBJ1-3; no reliable D call. Germline values: CDR1 MNHNS, CDR2 SASEGT. Trimming removed 8 bases from V and 0 bases from J, with 11 bases in between. The CDR3 consists of 14 residues. CDR3 residues: CASESGSSGNTIYF. As DNA, the CDR3 is TGTGCCAGCGAATCGGGTAGCTCTGGAAACACCATATATTTT.

This clonotype was recorded a few times. This sequence joins TRBV7-9 and TRBJ1-1; D possibly corresponds to TRBD1 (5 bases). This CDR3 region has 16 residues. The ends were cut back, 5 bases at V and 5 bases at J, with 21 bases in the middle. Germline loops: CDR1 SEHNR, CDR2 FQNEAQ (reference sequence). Written as DNA, the CDR3 is TGTGCCAGCAGCATACATCCCTCTGGGGGGAAAACTGAAGCTTTCTTT. Its protein product is CASSIHPSGGKTEAFF.

This CDR3 is CASSRGRPPGNTIYF. The CDR3 bases are TGTGCCAGCAGCCGTGGGAGACCGCCTGGAAACACCATATATTTT. This chain connects TRBV7-9 to TRBJ1-3; D not resolved. Germline V gives CDR1 SEHNR, CDR2 FQNEAQ (reference sequence). There are 15 residues in the CDR3. Trimming removed 5 bases from V and 2 bases from J, with 13 bases in between.

V is TRBV5-1 and J is TRBJ1-1; the match to TRBD1 covers 8 bases. The V gene end was trimmed by 4 bases and the J gene end by 7 bases; junction bases not matched to a gene: 3. The CDR3 loop spans 12 amino acids. CDR1 SGHRS and CDR2 YFSETQ come from the germline V gene. CDR3 loop: CASSADRVEAFF. Here the CDR3 DNA reads TGCGCCAGCAGCGCGGACAGGGTTGAAGCTTTCTTT.

For the CDR3, the DNA is TGTGCCACCAGTGACCTGGGACAGGGTAACAATGAGCAGTTCTTC. It encodes CATSDLGQGNNEQFF. V is TRBV24-1 and J is TRBJ2-1; 9 bases match TRBD1. From germline, CDR1 is KGHDR and CDR2 SFDVKD. The CDR3 is 15 residues long. V lost 4 bases and J lost 5; bases outside the gene matches: 5.

The sample holds many counts of this clonotype. The J gene is TRBJ2-1, the V gene TRBV20-1; 9 nucleotides line up with TRBD2. Germline-derived CDR1 and CDR2 are DFQATT and SNEGSKA (reference sequence). The ends lost 7 bases at V and 6 bases at J; junction bases unmatched: 7. There are 13 residues in the CDR3. CDR3 protein: CSVTSGDINEQFF. The CDR3 DNA sequence: TGCAGTGTGACTAGCGGTGACATCAATGAGCAGTTCTTC.

This clonotype was counted a few times. The J gene is TRBJ1-2, the V gene TRBV11-2, with no clear D. The CDR3 is 19 residues long. Trimming took 1 base from V and 0 from J, leaving 21 bases between them. Germline V gives CDR1 SGHAT, CDR2 FQNNGV. CDR3 DNA: TGTGCCAGCAGCTTAGTAATTATTAGCCCCACCTTAGCTAACTATGGCTACACCTTC. This sequence encodes CASSLVIISPTLANYGYTF.

V and J are TRBV9 and TRBJ2-1; the D is unclear. V was trimmed by 0 bases and J by 10 bases, leaving 11 bases between them. This CDR3 has 13 amino acids. From germline, CDR1 is SGDLS and CDR2 YYNGEE. CDR3 coding DNA: TGTGCCAGCAGCGTAGTGGCGTCTTTGGAGCAGTTCTTC. As protein: CASSVVASLEQFF.

This clonotype was observed a handful of times. The V call is TRBV29-1, the J call TRBJ1-1; D is undetermined. This CDR3 has 14 amino acids. The V end was cut by 6 bases, the J end by 1 base, with 15 bases between. Germline V gene sequence: CDR1 SQVTM, CDR2 ANQGSEA. CDR3 in DNA: TGCAGCGTGAAACTTGGACGAACGAACACTGAAGCTTTCTTT. Its translation is CSVKLGRTNTEAFF. Full variable domain (rest looked up from reference TRBV29-1 and TRBJ1-1): SAVISQKPSRDICQRGTSLTIQCQVDSQVTMMFWYRQQPGQSLTLIATANQGSEATYESGFVIDKFPISRPNLTFSTLTVSNMSPEDSSIYLCSVKLGRTNTEAFFGQGTRLTVV.

This clonotype was detected only a few times. The rearrangement uses TRBV7-9 and TRBJ1-4; D ambiguous. Trimming removed 5 bases at V and 7 bases at J, with 11 bases between. The CDR3 has 13 amino acids. Germline loops: CDR1 SEHNR, CDR2 FQNEAQ (reference sequence). The DNA of the CDR3 is TGTGCCAGCAGCGAGTGGACGGTTGAAAAACTGTTTTTT. It translates to CASSEWTVEKLFF.